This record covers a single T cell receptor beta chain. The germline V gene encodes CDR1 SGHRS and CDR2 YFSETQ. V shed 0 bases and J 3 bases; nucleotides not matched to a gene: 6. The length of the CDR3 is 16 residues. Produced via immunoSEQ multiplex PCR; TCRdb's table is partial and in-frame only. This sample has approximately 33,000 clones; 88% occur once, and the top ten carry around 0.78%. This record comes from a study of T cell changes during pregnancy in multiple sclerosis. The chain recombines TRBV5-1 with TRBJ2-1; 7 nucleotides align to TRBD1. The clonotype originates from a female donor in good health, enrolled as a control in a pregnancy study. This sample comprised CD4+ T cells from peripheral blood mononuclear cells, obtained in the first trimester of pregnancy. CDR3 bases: TGCGCCAGCAGCTTGGTGTCAGGGGGATACTACAATGAGCAGTTCTTC. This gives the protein CASSLVSGGYYNEQFF.